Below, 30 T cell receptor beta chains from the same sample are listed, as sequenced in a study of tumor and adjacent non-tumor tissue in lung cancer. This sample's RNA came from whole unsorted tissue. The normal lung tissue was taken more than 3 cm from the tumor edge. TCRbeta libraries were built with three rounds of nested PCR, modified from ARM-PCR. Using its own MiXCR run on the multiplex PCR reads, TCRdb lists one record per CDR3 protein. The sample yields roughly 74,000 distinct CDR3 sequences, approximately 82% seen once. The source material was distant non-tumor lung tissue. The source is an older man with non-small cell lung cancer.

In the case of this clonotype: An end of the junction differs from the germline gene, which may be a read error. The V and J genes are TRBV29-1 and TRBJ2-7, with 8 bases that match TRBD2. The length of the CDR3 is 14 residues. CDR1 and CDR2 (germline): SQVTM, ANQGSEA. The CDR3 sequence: CSVDGVAGTYEQYF. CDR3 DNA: TGCAGCGTTGACGGAGTAGCGGGGACCTACGAACAGTACTTC.

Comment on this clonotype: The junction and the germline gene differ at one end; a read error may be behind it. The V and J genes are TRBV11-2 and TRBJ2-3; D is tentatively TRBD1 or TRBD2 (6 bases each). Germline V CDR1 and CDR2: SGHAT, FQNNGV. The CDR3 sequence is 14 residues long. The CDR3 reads CAISLDRGPYTQYF. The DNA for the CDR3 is TGTGCCATCAGCTTAGATCGGGGGCCGTATACGCAGTATTTT. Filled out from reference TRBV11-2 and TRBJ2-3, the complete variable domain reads EAGVAQSPRYKIIEKRQSVAFWCNPISGHATLYWYQQILGQGPKLLIQFQNNGVVDDSQLPKDRFSAERLKGVDSTLKIQPAKLEDSAVYLCAISLDRGPYTQYFGPGTRLTVL.

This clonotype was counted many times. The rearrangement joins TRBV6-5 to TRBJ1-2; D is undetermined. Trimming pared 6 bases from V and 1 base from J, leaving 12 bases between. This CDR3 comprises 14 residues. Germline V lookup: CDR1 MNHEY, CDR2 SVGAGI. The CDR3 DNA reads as TGTGCCAGCAGACGCCCGGCGGATAACTATGGCTACACCTTC. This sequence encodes CASRRPADNYGYTF.

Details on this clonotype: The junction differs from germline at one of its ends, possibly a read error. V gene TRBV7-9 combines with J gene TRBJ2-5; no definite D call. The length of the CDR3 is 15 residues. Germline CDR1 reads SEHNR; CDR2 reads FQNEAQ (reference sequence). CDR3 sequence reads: CVSSFPGSTKETQYF. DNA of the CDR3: TGTGTCAGCAGCTTCCCAGGCAGTACGAAAGAGACCCAGTACTTC. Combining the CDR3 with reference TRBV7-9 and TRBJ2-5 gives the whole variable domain DTGVSQNPRHKITKRGQNVTFRCDPISEHNRLYWYRQTLGQGPEFLTYFQNEAQLEKSRLLSDRFSAERPKGSFSTLEIQRTEQGDSAMYLCVSSFPGSTKETQYFGPGTRLLVL.

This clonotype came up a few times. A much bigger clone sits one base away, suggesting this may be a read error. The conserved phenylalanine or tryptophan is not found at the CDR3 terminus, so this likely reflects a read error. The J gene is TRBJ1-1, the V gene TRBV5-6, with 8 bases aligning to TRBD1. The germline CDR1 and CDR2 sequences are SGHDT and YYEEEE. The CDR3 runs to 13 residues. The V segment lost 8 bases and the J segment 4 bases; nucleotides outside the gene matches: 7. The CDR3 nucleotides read TGTGCCAGTAAACAGGGGGGGGGCACTGAAGCTTTCCTT. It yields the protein CASKQGGGTEAFL.

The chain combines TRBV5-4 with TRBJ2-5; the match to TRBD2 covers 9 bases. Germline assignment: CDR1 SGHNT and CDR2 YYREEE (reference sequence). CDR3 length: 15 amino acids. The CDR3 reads CVRSLRGGKQETQYF. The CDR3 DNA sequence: TGTGTCAGGAGCTTGCGGGGGGGTAAACAAGAGACCCAGTACTTC.

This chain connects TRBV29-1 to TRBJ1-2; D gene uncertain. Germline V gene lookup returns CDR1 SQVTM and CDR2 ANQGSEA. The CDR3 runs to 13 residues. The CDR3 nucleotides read TGCAGGCTTCTCCAGATGGGAGCCTATGGCTACACCTTC. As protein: CRLLQMGAYGYTF.

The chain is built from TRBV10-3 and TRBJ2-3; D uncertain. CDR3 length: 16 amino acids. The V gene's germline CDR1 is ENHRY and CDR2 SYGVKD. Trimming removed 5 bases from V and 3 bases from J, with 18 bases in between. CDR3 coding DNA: TGTGCCATCAGTCTCTGGCACGATCGATATACAGATACGCAGTATTTT. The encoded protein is CAISLWHDRYTDTQYF.

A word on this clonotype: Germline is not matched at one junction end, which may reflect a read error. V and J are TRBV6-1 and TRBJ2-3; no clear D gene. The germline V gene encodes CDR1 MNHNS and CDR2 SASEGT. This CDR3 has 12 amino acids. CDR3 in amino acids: CAISESCFTHYF. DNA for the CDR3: TGTGCCATCAGTGAATCCTGTTTTACGCATTATTTT.

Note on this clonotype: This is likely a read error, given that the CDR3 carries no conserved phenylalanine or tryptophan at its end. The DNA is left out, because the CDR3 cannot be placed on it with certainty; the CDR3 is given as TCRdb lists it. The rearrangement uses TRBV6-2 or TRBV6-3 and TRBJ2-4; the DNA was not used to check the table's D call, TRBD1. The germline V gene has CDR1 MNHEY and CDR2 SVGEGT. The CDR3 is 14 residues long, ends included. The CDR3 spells CASGPVTGENIQHL.

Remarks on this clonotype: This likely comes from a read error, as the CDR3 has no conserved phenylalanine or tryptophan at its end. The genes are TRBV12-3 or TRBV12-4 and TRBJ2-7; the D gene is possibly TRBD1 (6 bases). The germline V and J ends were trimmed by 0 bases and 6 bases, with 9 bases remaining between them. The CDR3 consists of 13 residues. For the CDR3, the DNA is TGTGCCAGCAGTTTAGCCCTCAGGGGCGAGCAGTACTTA. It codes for CASSLALRGEQYL.

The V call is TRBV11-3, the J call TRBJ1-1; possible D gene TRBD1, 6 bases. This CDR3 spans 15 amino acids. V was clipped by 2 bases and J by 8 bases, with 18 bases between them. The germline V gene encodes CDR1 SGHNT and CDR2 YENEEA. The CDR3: CASSLSKGGNTEAFF. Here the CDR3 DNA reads TGTGCCAGCAGCTTAAGCAAGGGGGGAAATACAGAAGCTTTCTTT.

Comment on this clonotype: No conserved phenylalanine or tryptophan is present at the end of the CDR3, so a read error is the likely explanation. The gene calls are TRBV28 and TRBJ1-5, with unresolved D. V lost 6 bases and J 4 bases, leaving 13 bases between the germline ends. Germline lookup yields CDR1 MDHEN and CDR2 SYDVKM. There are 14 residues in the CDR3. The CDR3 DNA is TGTGCCAGCAGCCCTAAGCGCTTTAATCAGCCCCAGCATCTT. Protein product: CASSPKRFNQPQHL.

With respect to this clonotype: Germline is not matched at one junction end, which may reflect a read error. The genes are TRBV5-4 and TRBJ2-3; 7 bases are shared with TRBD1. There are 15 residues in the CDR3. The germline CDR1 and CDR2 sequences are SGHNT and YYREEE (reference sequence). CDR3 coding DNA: TGTGCCTGCAGCCCTACAGGGGTCCTCACAGATACGCTGTATTTT. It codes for CACSPTGVLTDTLYF.

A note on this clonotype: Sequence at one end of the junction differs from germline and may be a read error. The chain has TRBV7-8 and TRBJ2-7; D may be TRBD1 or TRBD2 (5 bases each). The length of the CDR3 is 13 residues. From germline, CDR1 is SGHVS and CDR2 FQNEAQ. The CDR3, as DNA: TGTGCCAGCTCATGGGGGTCTACCTACAAGCAGTACTTC. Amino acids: CASSWGSTYKQYF.

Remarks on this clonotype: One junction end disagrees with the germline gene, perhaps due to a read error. DNA of the CDR3: TGTGCCAGCAGTCCCGACAACCTCAGTCAGCCCCATCATTTT. Translating gives CASSPDNLSQPHHF. The chain employs TRBV6-6 and TRBJ1-5; D is unclear. Germline-derived CDR1 and CDR2 are MNHNY and SVGAGI (reference sequence). The CDR3 consists of 14 residues.

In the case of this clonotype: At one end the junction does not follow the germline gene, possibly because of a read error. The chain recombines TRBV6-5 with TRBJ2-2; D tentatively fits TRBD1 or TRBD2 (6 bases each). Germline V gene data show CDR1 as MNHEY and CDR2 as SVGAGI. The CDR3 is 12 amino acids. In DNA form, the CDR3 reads TGTGCCAGCTTTGGGGGGCCCGGGGAGTTGTTTTTT. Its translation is CASFGGPGELFF.

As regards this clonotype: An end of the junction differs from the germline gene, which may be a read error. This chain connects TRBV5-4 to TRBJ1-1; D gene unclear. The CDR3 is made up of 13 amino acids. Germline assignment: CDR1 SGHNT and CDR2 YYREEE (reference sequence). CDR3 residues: CSSSGSKNTEAFF. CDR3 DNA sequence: TGTTCCAGCAGCGGCAGTAAGAACACTGAAGCTTTCTTT.

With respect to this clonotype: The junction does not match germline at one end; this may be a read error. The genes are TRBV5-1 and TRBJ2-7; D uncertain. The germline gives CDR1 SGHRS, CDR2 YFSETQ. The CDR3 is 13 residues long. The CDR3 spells CASSQTVDYEQYF. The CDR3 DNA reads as TGTGCCAGCAGCCAAACAGTCGACTACGAGCAGTACTTC.

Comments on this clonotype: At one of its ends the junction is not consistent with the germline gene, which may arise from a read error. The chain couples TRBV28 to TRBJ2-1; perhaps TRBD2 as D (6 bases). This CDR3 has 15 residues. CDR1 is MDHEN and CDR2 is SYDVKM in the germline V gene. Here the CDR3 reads CVSLRDGSSYNEQFF. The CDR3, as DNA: TGTGTCAGCCTTCGCGACGGGAGCTCCTACAATGAGCAGTTCTTC.

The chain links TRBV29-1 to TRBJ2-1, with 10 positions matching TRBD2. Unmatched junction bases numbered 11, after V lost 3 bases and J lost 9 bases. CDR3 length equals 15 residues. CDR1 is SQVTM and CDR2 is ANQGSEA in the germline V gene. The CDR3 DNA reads TGCAGCGTTGACGGACTAGCGGTTAGTATGAGTGAGCAGTTCTTC. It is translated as CSVDGLAVSMSEQFF.

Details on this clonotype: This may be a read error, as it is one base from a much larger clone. As DNA, the CDR3 is TGTACCAGCACCTCGAGGGGGGAAGCTTTCTTT. Its translation is CTSTSRGEAFF. The chain joins TRBV6-5 to TRBJ1-1; the D gene is possibly TRBD1 (6 bases). Germline V gives CDR1 MNHEY, CDR2 SVGAGI. The CDR3 runs to 11 residues.

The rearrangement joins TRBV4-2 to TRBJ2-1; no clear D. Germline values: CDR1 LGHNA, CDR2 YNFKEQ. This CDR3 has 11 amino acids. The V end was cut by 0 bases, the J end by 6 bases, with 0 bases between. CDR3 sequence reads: CASSQDNEQFF. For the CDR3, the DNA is TGTGCCAGCAGCCAAGACAATGAGCAGTTCTTC.

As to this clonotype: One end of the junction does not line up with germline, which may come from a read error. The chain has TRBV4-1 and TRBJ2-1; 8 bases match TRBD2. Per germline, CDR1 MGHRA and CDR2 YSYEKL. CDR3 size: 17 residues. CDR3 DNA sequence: TGCGCCAGCAGCCAAGTCTTTAGCGGGACTGGATGGAATGATCAGTTCTTC. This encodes CASSQVFSGTGWNDQFF.

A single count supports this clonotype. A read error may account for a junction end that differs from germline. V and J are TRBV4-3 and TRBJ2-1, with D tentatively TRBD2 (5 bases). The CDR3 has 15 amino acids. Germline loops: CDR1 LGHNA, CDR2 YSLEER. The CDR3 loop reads CASSHRLPDYSEQFF. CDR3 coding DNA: TGCGCCAGCAGCCACAGACTACCAGATTACAGTGAGCAGTTCTTC.

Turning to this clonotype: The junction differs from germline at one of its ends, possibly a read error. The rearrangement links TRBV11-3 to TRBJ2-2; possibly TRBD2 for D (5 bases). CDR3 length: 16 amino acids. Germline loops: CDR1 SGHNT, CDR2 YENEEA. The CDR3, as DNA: TGTGCCAGCAGCCGCCTACTAGTGAGGAACACCGTGGAGCTGTTTTTT. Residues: CASSRLLVRNTVELFF.

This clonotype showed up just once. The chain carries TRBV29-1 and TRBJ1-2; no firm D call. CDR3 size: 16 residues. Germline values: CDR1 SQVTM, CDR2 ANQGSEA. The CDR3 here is CRIVPFQSSGEDGYTF. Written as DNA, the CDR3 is TGCAGGATTGTCCCCTTTCAATCCTCGGGAGAAGATGGCTACACCTTC.

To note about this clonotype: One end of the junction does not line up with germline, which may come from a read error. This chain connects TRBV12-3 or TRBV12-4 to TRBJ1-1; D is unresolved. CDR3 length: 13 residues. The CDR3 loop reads CANSLEQYTETFF. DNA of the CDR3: TGTGCCAACAGTTTAGAACAGTACACTGAAACTTTCTTT.

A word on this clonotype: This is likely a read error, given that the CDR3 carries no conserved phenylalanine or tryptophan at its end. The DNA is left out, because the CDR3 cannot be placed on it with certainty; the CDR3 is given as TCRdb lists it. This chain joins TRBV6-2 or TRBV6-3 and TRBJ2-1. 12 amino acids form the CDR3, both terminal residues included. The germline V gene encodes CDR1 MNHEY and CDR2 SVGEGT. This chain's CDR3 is CASSYVVGEQFL.

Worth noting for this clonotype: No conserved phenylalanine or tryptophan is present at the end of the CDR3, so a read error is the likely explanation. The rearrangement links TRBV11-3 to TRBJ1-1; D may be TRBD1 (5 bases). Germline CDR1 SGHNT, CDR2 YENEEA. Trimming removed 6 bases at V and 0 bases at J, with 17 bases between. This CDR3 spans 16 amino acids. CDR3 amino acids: CASSFRDGTLNTEAFI. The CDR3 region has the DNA TGTGCCAGCAGTTTCCGGGACGGAACCCTGAACACTGAAGCTTTCATC.